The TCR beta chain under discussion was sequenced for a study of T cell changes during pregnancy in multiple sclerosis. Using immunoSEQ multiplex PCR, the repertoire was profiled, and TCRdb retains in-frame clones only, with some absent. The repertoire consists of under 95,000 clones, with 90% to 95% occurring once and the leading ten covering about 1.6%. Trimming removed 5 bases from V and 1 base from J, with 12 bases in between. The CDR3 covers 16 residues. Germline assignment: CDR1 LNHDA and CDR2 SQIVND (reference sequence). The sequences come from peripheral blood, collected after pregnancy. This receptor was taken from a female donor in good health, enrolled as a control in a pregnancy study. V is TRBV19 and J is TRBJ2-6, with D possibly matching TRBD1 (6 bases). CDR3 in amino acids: CASSPVQGSGANVLTF. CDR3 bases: TGTGCCAGTAGTCCGGTGCAGGGGTCTGGGGCCAACGTCCTGACTTTC. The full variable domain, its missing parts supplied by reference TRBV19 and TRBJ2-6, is DGGITQSPKYLFRKEGQNVTLSCEQNLNHDAMYWYRQDPGQGLRLIYYSQIVNDFQKGDIAEGYSVSREKKESFPLTVTSAQKNPTAFYLCASSPVQGSGANVLTFGAGSRLTVL.